What follows are 23 T cell receptor beta chains derived from one specimen sequenced in a study of T-cell reconstitution after alpha-beta-depleted transplantation in children. The TCRbeta library was prepared with unique molecular identifiers. TCRdb itself ran the PCR reads through MiXCR, one entry per CDR3 protein. The sample comprises 500,000 to 600,000 distinct CDR3 sequences, 27% of which are singletons, and about 35% rests with the top ten. The source was PBMCs, collected before TCRalphabeta/CD19-depleted stem cell transplant. All receptors come from a boy under two years old with Wiskott-Aldrich syndrome, due to receive a stem cell transplant.

This clonotype showed up just a few times. The chain combines TRBV5-1 with TRBJ2-7; TRBD1 agrees at 9 bases. Germline CDR1 reads SGHRS; CDR2 reads YFSETQ. The CDR3 has 13 amino acids. The V and J ends lost 7 bases and 6 bases, in that order; junction bases with no gene match: 8. DNA for the CDR3: TGCGCCAGCGGTCCGGGACAGGGATCCGAGCAGTACTTC. It yields the protein CASGPGQGSEQYF.

The chain has TRBV10-3 and TRBJ2-7, with 8 positions matching TRBD1. CDR3 size: 13 residues. Germline CDR1 reads ENHRY; CDR2 reads SYGVKD. V shed 5 bases and J 5 bases; nucleotides not matched to a gene: 5. CDR3 sequence reads: CAISRTGRHEQYF. CDR3 nucleotide sequence: TGTGCCATCAGTCGGACAGGGAGACACGAGCAGTACTTC.

The genes are TRBV5-5 and TRBJ2-7; D is uncertain. Trimming shortened V by 0 bases and J by 8 bases, and 18 bases separated the two germline ends. The CDR3 totals 15 residues. Germline V lookup: CDR1 SGHKS, CDR2 YYEKEE (reference sequence). The CDR3 DNA sequence: TGTGCCAGCAGCTTGGTACGGAGTCTTGAGTACCAGCAGTACTTC. This translates into CASSLVRSLEYQQYF. Together with reference TRBV5-5 and TRBJ2-7, the CDR3 gives the full variable domain: DAGVTQSPTHLIKTRGQQVTLRCSPISGHKSVSWYQQVLGQGPQFIFQYYEKEERGRGNFPDRFSARQFPNYSSELNVNALLLGDSALYLCASSLVRSLEYQQYFGPGTRLTVT.

V is TRBV20-1 and J is TRBJ1-6, with no clear D. The length of the CDR3 is 15 residues. The germline V gene has CDR1 DFQATT and CDR2 SNEGSKA (reference sequence). Trimming cost V 2 bases and J 4 bases, with 12 bases left between them. The CDR3 DNA follows: TGCAGTGCTAGAATGGCTGGACCGTATAATTCACCCCTCCACTTT. It encodes CSARMAGPYNSPLHF.

The genes are TRBV11-2 and TRBJ2-1; 13 bases are a match to TRBD2. The V and J ends lost 0 bases and 8 bases, in that order; junction bases with no gene match: 7. Looked up from germline, CDR1 is SGHAT and CDR2 is FQNNGV. The CDR3 runs 17 residues. The CDR3 DNA is TGTGCCAGCAGCTTAGATCAGAGACTAGCGGGAGGCTATGAGCAGTTCTTC. Translated: CASSLDQRLAGGYEQFF.

This clonotype was detected only a few times. The V call is TRBV28, the J call TRBJ2-1, with a weak D call TRBD2 (6 bases). The CDR3 runs to 14 residues. Germline-derived CDR1 and CDR2 are MDHEN and SYDVKM. Between the trimmed V and J ends, which lost 5 bases and 6 bases, there was a span of 14 bases. CDR3 sequence: CASSLQLARNEQFF. DNA for the CDR3: TGTGCCAGCAGTCTCCAACTAGCACGCAATGAGCAGTTCTTC.

This clonotype has more than one count but fewer than ten. The V and J genes are TRBV5-1 and TRBJ2-7, with D possibly being TRBD1 (6 bases). Germline assignment: CDR1 SGHRS and CDR2 YFSETQ. This CDR3 is 16 amino acids long. Trimming took off 4 bases at V and 0 bases at J, with 17 bases between the two ends. The DNA of the CDR3 is TGCGCCAGCAGCGGGGGTAGGGGGACGAGCTCCTACGAGCAGTACTTC. Protein product: CASSGGRGTSSYEQYF.

The chain combines TRBV5-8 with TRBJ1-6; D remains ambiguous. This CDR3 region has 14 residues. CDR1 SGHTS and CDR2 YDEGEE come from the germline V gene. V lost 0 bases and J lost 9, with 10 bases in between. The CDR3 is CASSLEDGFSPLHF. The CDR3 DNA reads TGTGCCAGCAGCTTGGAAGATGGCTTTTCACCCCTCCACTTT.

This chain connects TRBV12-3 or TRBV12-4 to TRBJ2-1, with a tentative D call TRBD2 (5 bases). The CDR3 is 17 amino acids. V was trimmed by 5 bases and J by 5 bases, leaving 22 bases between them. In DNA, the CDR3 is TGTGCCAGCAGTCGTGTTGGTGGGAGTAGACAAGACAATGAGCAGTTCTTC. Translation gives CASSRVGGSRQDNEQFF.

The V call is TRBV5-1, the J call TRBJ2-3; D remains unclear. The CDR3 has 15 amino acids. The V end was cut by 4 bases, the J end by 0 bases, with 12 bases between. Germline-derived CDR1 and CDR2 are SGHRS and YFSETQ. Here the CDR3 reads CASSQDLASTDTQYF. For the CDR3, the DNA is TGCGCCAGCAGCCAGGACCTCGCAAGCACAGATACGCAGTATTTT.

The chain couples TRBV10-3 to TRBJ2-5, with 11 nucleotides matching TRBD1. Germline values: CDR1 ENHRY, CDR2 SYGVKD. This CDR3 has 15 residues. V lost 6 bases and J lost 5; bases outside the gene matches: 8. CDR3: CAIRKDRGRAETQYF. In nucleotides, the CDR3 is TGTGCCATCAGGAAGGACAGGGGGCGGGCGGAGACCCAGTACTTC.

This clonotype has just a few counts. The gene calls are TRBV30 and TRBJ2-1; TRBD2 matches at 12 bases. Trimming at V came to 0 bases and at J to 5 bases, leaving 2 bases not matched to a gene. CDR3 length: 15 amino acids. Looked up from germline, CDR1 is GTSNPN and CDR2 is SVGIG (reference sequence). Written as DNA, the CDR3 is TGTGCCTGGAGTGTACGACTAGCGGGAGACAATGAGCAGTTCTTC. Protein product: CAWSVRLAGDNEQFF.

This clonotype was recorded a few times. This chain uses TRBV7-9 with TRBJ2-4; D may be TRBD2 (5 bases). This CDR3 has 17 residues. Germline loops: CDR1 SEHNR, CDR2 FQNEAQ (reference sequence). V lost 4 bases to trimming and J lost 0 bases, with 16 bases between them. The CDR3 DNA sequence: TGTGCCAGCAGCTCAGCGGTGACGGACCTAGCCAAAAACATTCAGTACTTC. Translating it yields CASSSAVTDLAKNIQYF.

This sequence joins TRBV7-9 and TRBJ1-1; D not certain. The germline V and J ends were trimmed by 7 bases and 1 base, with 10 bases remaining between them. The CDR3 loop spans 13 amino acids. Germline loops: CDR1 SEHNR, CDR2 FQNEAQ (reference sequence). The DNA of the CDR3 is TGTGCCAGCACGCGCCGGGAGAACACTGAAGCTTTCTTT. This gives the protein CASTRRENTEAFF.

V and J are TRBV5-1 and TRBJ2-7; 11 positions match TRBD2. The CDR3 length is 17 residues. The junction had 11 bases not matched to a gene; V was cut back by 3 bases and J by 3 bases. Per germline, CDR1 SGHRS and CDR2 YFSETQ. The CDR3 protein is CASSSLNSGRALYEQYF. For the CDR3, the DNA is TGCGCCAGCAGCTCATTAAATAGCGGGAGGGCCCTCTACGAGCAGTACTTC.

This clonotype occurred a few times. The rearrangement uses TRBV5-1 and TRBJ2-5, with a tentative D call TRBD1 (5 bases). V lost 1 base and J lost 5, with 15 bases in between. The CDR3 covers 15 residues. Germline V lookup: CDR1 SGHRS, CDR2 YFSETQ. Here the CDR3 reads CASSLSRTRWETQYF. As DNA, the CDR3 is TGCGCCAGCAGCTTGTCTAGGACACGGTGGGAGACCCAGTACTTC.

The table lists this clonotype with a few counts. The chain couples TRBV6-5 to TRBJ2-4; 9 bases are a match to TRBD1. Trimming at V came to 6 bases and at J to 0 bases, leaving 6 bases not matched to a gene. This CDR3 comprises 16 residues. The germline CDR1 and CDR2 sequences are MNHEY and SVGAGI. The CDR3: CASSRQGEIAKNIQYF. The CDR3 nucleotides are TGTGCCAGCAGCCGACAGGGGGAGATAGCCAAAAACATTCAGTACTTC.

V and J are TRBV29-1 and TRBJ2-5, with TRBD1 identical over 9 bases. This CDR3 has 15 amino acids. V shed 6 bases and J 5 bases; nucleotides not matched to a gene: 13. The germline V gene encodes CDR1 SQVTM and CDR2 ANQGSEA. The CDR3 sequence is CSVVLLQGARETQYF. CDR3 in DNA: TGCAGCGTGGTACTTTTACAGGGGGCGCGGGAGACCCAGTACTTC.

This clonotype was seen only a few times. J is TRBJ1-4 and V is TRBV2, with TRBD1 as a possible D gene (5 bases). The CDR3 runs to 14 residues. The germline CDR1 and CDR2 sequences are SNHLY and FYNNEI. V lost 7 bases to trimming and J lost 3 bases, with 12 bases between them. The CDR3, as DNA: TGTGCCAGCAATAGACAGACACCTAATGAAAAACTGTTTTTT. This codes for CASNRQTPNEKLFF.

The sample holds a few counts of this clonotype. The chain recombines TRBV3-1 with TRBJ1-4; the match to TRBD1 covers 12 bases. Per the germline V gene, CDR1 is LGHDT and CDR2 is YNNKEL (reference sequence). This CDR3 is built from 17 residues. Trimming removed 5 bases from V and 1 base from J; junction bases left unmatched: 5. The CDR3 here is CASSSRDRGRTNEKLFF. As DNA, the CDR3 is TGTGCCAGCAGCAGCCGGGACAGGGGGCGAACTAATGAAAAACTGTTTTTT.

J is TRBJ1-1 and V is TRBV20-1; no firm D call. The length of the CDR3 is 13 residues. The germline V gene encodes CDR1 DFQATT and CDR2 SNEGSKA (reference sequence). Between the trimmed V and J ends, which lost 8 bases and 1 base, there was a span of 14 bases. The CDR3 spells CSSFGPWNTEAFF. CDR3 nucleotide sequence: TGCAGTTCTTTCGGACCCTGGAACACTGAAGCTTTCTTT.

The chain employs TRBV10-3 and TRBJ1-3, with a possible D match to TRBD1 (6 bases). Trimming left V 6 bases short and J 0 bases short, with 12 bases between. Per the germline V gene, CDR1 is ENHRY and CDR2 is SYGVKD. CDR3 length equals 15 residues. In DNA, the CDR3 is TGTGCCATCAGGGATGGACAGTTCTCTGGAAACACCATATATTTT. This encodes CAIRDGQFSGNTIYF.

This clonotype has a handful of counts. The chain joins TRBV5-1 to TRBJ2-1; D remains unclear. This CDR3 comprises 15 residues. V was cut by 4 bases and J by 4 bases, with 15 bases left in between. Germline V lookup: CDR1 SGHRS, CDR2 YFSETQ. The CDR3 DNA is TGCGCCAGCAGCCCTAGGGATCCTACTTACAATGAGCAGTTCTTC. It codes for CASSPRDPTYNEQFF.